Listed here are 6 T cell receptor beta chains from one sample, sequenced in a study of cytomegalovirus exposure and HLA in healthy donors. The PCR had 60 Vbeta and 13 Jbeta primers. The table came from immunoSEQ multiplex PCR; TCRdb's copy has only in-frame clones and leaves some out. The table lists about 110,000 clones, around 78% of them singletons, with 7.5% to 9% in the top ten. The specimen sequenced was PBMCs. Receptors were obtained from a man between 25 and 39 years old in good health and CMV-seronegative.

The CDR3 region is CATRPSGRAGGELFF. Written as DNA, the CDR3 is TGTGCCACCAGACCTAGCGGGAGGGCCGGCGGGGAGCTGTTTTTT. This chain joins TRBV15 and TRBJ2-2; 12 bases are a match to TRBD2. From germline, CDR1 is LNHNV and CDR2 YYDKDF (reference sequence). V lost 6 bases to trimming and J lost 7 bases; unmatched junction nucleotides: 6. This CDR3 is 15 amino acids long.

The V call is TRBV5-6, the J call TRBJ2-7; D gene unclear. V was pared by 0 bases and J by 7 bases, with 14 bases between. Germline-derived CDR1 and CDR2 are SGHDT and YYEEEE. The CDR3 length is 14 residues. The CDR3 DNA is TGTGCCAGCAGCTTGGTTCAGTCCCCCTGTGAGCAGTACTTC. Translation gives CASSLVQSPCEQYF.

The V and J genes are TRBV28 and TRBJ1-2; D unclear. V was trimmed by 3 bases and J by 3 bases, leaving 8 bases between them. Germline V lookup: CDR1 MDHEN, CDR2 SYDVKM. This CDR3 has 13 residues. The CDR3 spells CASSLLSDYGYTF. The CDR3 DNA is TGTGCCAGCAGTTTGCTGTCGGACTATGGCTACACCTTC.

The gene calls are TRBV10-1 and TRBJ1-1; 10 bases line up with TRBD1. With 2 bases clipped from V and 7 bases from J, the junction kept 7 bases outside the gene matches. The CDR3 is made up of 15 amino acids. Germline values: CDR1 WNHNN, CDR2 SYGVQD (reference sequence). The CDR3 is CASSEPDRGDIEAFF. The CDR3 nucleotides are TGCGCCAGCAGTGAGCCGGACAGGGGGGATATTGAAGCTTTCTTT.

The chain has TRBV9 and TRBJ2-1, with TRBD1 matching over 10 bases. V gave up 0 bases and J gave up 7 bases; unmatched junction bases: 1. Germline V gene sequence: CDR1 SGDLS, CDR2 YYNGEE. The CDR3 extends over 14 amino acids. CDR3 sequence (DNA): TGTGCCAGCAGCGTAGGACAGGGGGCGAATGAGCAGTTCTTC. It is translated as CASSVGQGANEQFF.

In this sample, this clone turned up once. The chain combines TRBV9 with TRBJ2-5; 10 bases match TRBD1. V lost 2 bases to trimming and J lost 5 bases; unmatched junction nucleotides: 3. There are 14 residues in the CDR3. Germline V gene data show CDR1 as SGDLS and CDR2 as YYNGEE. CDR3 sequence (DNA): TGTGCCAGCAGCGTCGGGACAGGGGCTGAGACCCAGTACTTC. Residues: CASSVGTGAETQYF.